Below, one T cell receptor beta chain is given with its context. As yet, its antigen is unknown. The data derive from a study of shared clonotypes between healthy human individuals. For the study at large: Aged 18 to 49, the donors were a couple of women and a few men. Three plates each covered CD4 naive and memory; CD8 naive two, CD8 memory one.

Study-wide results and limits: Compared with clonotypes that all four donors shared, non-shared clonotypes had lower generation probabilities.

Execution of the assay was at deep level. The assay was immunoSEQ multiplex PCR, and TCRdb's table has in-frame clones only and misses some. The table lists hundreds of thousands of clones, more than 95% of them singletons. The receptor was isolated from a woman under 40 in good health. Sequencing used naive CD4+ T cells sorted from blood. The subset was: CD45RA+ positively selected.

The chain's CDR3 is CASRNASPYEQYF. The CDR3 DNA reads as TGTGCCAGCCGTAACGCATCCCCCTACGAGCAGTACTTC. The chain carries TRBV6-1 and TRBJ2-7; D uncertain. Trimming stripped 8 bases from V and 2 bases from J, with 13 bases between. This CDR3 region has 13 residues. CDR1 MNHNS and CDR2 SASEGT come from the germline V gene.